This T cell receptor beta chain was sequenced during a study of CD8 T cells in ankylosing spondylitis. Findings of the study overall: Previously reported in reactive arthritis synovial fluid and blood were some of the motif variants. Seemingly characteristic of ankylosing spondylitis blood was a TCR beta motif consisting of several highly homologous variants. The authors reported significant enrichment of disease-linked clones in matched ankylosing spondylitis synovial fluid.

Germline assignment: CDR1 SGHKS and CDR2 YYEKEE (reference sequence). This CDR3 region has 16 residues. V was clipped by 4 bases and J by 2 bases; unmatched bases: 4. A remark on this clonotype: Its cognate antigen is unknown.

As the method for making TCR beta libraries, quantitative 5'-RACE with molecular barcodes was used. TCRdb processed the 5' RACE reads anew with MiXCR; each CDR3 protein has one entry. This sample has hundreds of thousands of distinct CDR3 sequences; more than 25% occur once, and the top ten carry approximately 1%. This clonotype was sampled from a male donor with ankylosing spondylitis. The gene calls are TRBV5-5 and TRBJ2-3; 13 bases are shared with TRBD2. Source material: blood, either unsorted or a sorted T cell fraction (not recorded which). CDR3 protein: CASSAGLAGNTDTQYF. The DNA for the CDR3 is TGTGCCAGCAGCGCGGGACTAGCGGGGAACACAGATACGCAGTATTTT. The full variable domain, its missing parts supplied by reference TRBV5-5 and TRBJ2-3, is DAGVTQSPTHLIKTRGQQVTLRCSPISGHKSVSWYQQVLGQGPQFIFQYYEKEERGRGNFPDRFSARQFPNYSSELNVNALLLGDSALYLCASSAGLAGNTDTQYFGPGTRLTVL.